What follows are 5 T cell receptor beta chains derived from one specimen sequenced in a study of T cells in Graves' hyperthyroidism and ophthalmopathy. TCR beta CDR3 region amplification was performed from RNA transcripts. In the first-round RT-PCR of the TCR CDR3, the HTBI primer set was used. TCRdb reprocessed the multiplex PCR reads via MiXCR and lists one record per CDR3 protein. This table holds 400,000 to 600,000 distinct CDR3 sequences, roughly a sixth found once. The source material was blood. The receptors stem from a young woman with Graves' ophthalmopathy.

As DNA, the CDR3 is TGTGCCAGCACCTCCGGGGTGGCCCTACTAGCGGGAAATCAGTTCTTC. It codes for CASTSGVALLAGNQFF. The chain is built from TRBV5-5 and TRBJ2-1; 10 nucleotides align to TRBD2. The CDR3 is 16 amino acids. V was clipped by 6 bases and J by 13 bases; unmatched bases: 19. The germline gives CDR1 SGHKS, CDR2 YYEKEE (reference sequence).

This clonotype came up many times. The chain uses TRBV20-1 and TRBJ2-7, with D possibly matching TRBD2 (6 bases). The germline gives CDR1 DFQATT, CDR2 SNEGSKA (reference sequence). Trimming removed 3 bases at V and 2 bases at J, with 14 bases between. The CDR3 runs 14 residues. The CDR3 bases are TGCAGTGCTAGTTCCCCGACTAGGCCCTACGAGCAGTACTTC. Amino acid sequence: CSASSPTRPYEQYF.

This clonotype has at least ten counts. V gene TRBV7-2 combines with J gene TRBJ2-7; D not certain. Germline CDR1 is SGHTA and CDR2 is FQGNSA. The CDR3 is made up of 13 amino acids. V was trimmed by 5 bases and J by 3 bases, leaving 11 bases between them. CDR3 DNA sequence: TGTGCCAGCAGCCGAACGAGACTCTACGAGCAGTACTTC. The encoded protein is CASSRTRLYEQYF.

This clonotype was picked up one time. The J gene is TRBJ2-3, the V gene TRBV6-2 or TRBV6-3, with TRBD2 identical over 8 bases. Trimming took 5 bases from V and 3 from J; bases not matched to a gene: 19. CDR3 size: 19 residues. Germline V lookup: CDR1 MNHEY, CDR2 SVGEGT. Here the CDR3 DNA reads TGTGCCAGCAGTCCAGTTGGTGTGTGGGTAGCGGGAAAGACAGATACGCAGTATTTT. Amino acid sequence: CASSPVGVWVAGKTDTQYF.

This clonotype has just a few counts. A read error may explain this, as a much larger clone is one base away. The V and J genes are TRBV18 and TRBJ2-4, with 9 bases matching TRBD1. The CDR3 runs to 16 residues. Germline CDR1 KGHSH, CDR2 LQKENI. Written as DNA, the CDR3 is TGTGCCCGCTCTCCGGACAGGGGCATAGCCAAAAACATTCAGTACTTC. Translating it yields CARSPDRGIAKNIQYF. Together with reference TRBV18 and TRBJ2-4, the CDR3 gives the full variable domain: NAGVMQNPRHLVRRRGQEARLRCSPMKGHSHVYWYRQLPEEGLKFMVYLQKENIIDESGMPKERFSAEFPKEGPSILRIQQVVRGDSAAYFCARSPDRGIAKNIQYFGAGTRLSVL.